These 25 T cell receptor beta chains originate from one sample sequenced in a study of cytomegalovirus exposure and HLA in healthy donors. Researchers ran the PCR with 60 Vbeta and 13 Jbeta primers. Profiled with immunoSEQ multiplex PCR; TCRdb holds only in-frame clones, not every one. The profile shows approximately 190,000 clones, about 80% of them singletons. Source material: PBMCs. The source of these receptors is a man between 40 and 49 years old in good health and CMV-seropositive.

The chain has TRBV30 and TRBJ1-6, with D perhaps matching TRBD1 (6 bases). Germline V gene data show CDR1 as GTSNPN and CDR2 as SVGIG (reference sequence). CDR3 size: 14 residues. Trimming removed 3 bases at V and 9 bases at J, with 15 bases between. DNA for the CDR3: TGTGCCTGGAGCTTAGGTGGGGGCATTTCACCCCTCCACTTT. This translates into CAWSLGGGISPLHF.

J is TRBJ2-3 and V is TRBV7-6; 10 positions match TRBD2. Germline V CDR1 and CDR2: SGHVS, FNYEAQ. This CDR3 is 15 amino acids long. Trimming removed 5 bases from V and 4 bases from J; junction bases left unmatched: 6. The CDR3, as DNA: TGTGCCAGCAGCCCCGGGACTAGCGTCTCAGATACGCAGTATTTT. It specifies CASSPGTSVSDTQYF.

This chain joins TRBV6-1 and TRBJ1-5; D is undetermined. CDR1 MNHNS and CDR2 SASEGT come from the germline V gene. The V end lost 11 bases, the J end lost 0 bases, and 17 bases lay between the germline ends. The CDR3 is 15 amino acids. CDR3 sequence reads: CASRQELYSNQPQHF. The CDR3, as DNA: TGTGCCTCCAGGCAGGAACTCTATAGCAATCAGCCCCAGCATTTT.

This clone was recorded only once. The chain uses TRBV11-2 and TRBJ2-2, with a tentative D call TRBD2 (5 bases). This CDR3 region has 15 residues. Germline V gene sequence: CDR1 SGHAT, CDR2 FQNNGV. V lost 4 bases to trimming and J lost 1 base, with 10 bases between them. In DNA form, the CDR3 reads TGTGCCAGCAGCTCGACACGGGAGAACACCGGGGAGCTGTTTTTT. Its protein product is CASSSTRENTGELFF. Combining the CDR3 with reference TRBV11-2 and TRBJ2-2 gives the whole variable domain EAGVAQSPRYKIIEKRQSVAFWCNPISGHATLYWYQQILGQGPKLLIQFQNNGVVDDSQLPKDRFSAERLKGVDSTLKIQPAKLEDSAVYLCASSSTRENTGELFFGEGSRLTVL.

J is TRBJ2-1 and V is TRBV28, with TRBD2 as a possible D gene (5 bases). V was cut by 3 bases and J by 5 bases, with 8 bases left in between. Germline CDR1 MDHEN, CDR2 SYDVKM. This CDR3 has 13 residues. This chain's CDR3 is CASSLQRNNEQFF. The DNA for the CDR3 is TGTGCCAGCAGTTTGCAGCGGAACAATGAGCAGTTCTTC.

In this sample, this clone turned up a few times. The rearrangement joins TRBV25-1 to TRBJ2-3, with TRBD2 matching 8 bases. Per germline, CDR1 MGHDK and CDR2 SYGVNS. The ends lost 3 bases at V and 4 bases at J; junction bases unmatched: 6. The CDR3 has 15 amino acids. The CDR3, as DNA: TGTGCCAGCAGTGACCCGACTAGCGCGCCAGATACGCAGTATTTT. Amino acids: CASSDPTSAPDTQYF. Variable domain in full (rest from reference TRBV25-1 and TRBJ2-3): EADIYQTPRYLVIGTGKKITLECSQTMGHDKMYWYQQDPGMELHLIHYSYGVNSTEKGDLSSESTVSRIRTEHFPLTLESARPSHTSQYLCASSDPTSAPDTQYFGPGTRLTVL.

V is TRBV4-3 and J is TRBJ2-2; 8 bases align to TRBD2. Trimming took 1 base from V and 1 from J; bases not matched to a gene: 2. The CDR3 totals 16 residues. Germline CDR1 and CDR2: LGHNA and YSLEER. Written as DNA, the CDR3 is TGCGCCAGCAGCCAAGGAGCGGGAGTGAACACCGGGGAGCTGTTTTTT. Protein product: CASSQGAGVNTGELFF.

The chain is built from TRBV27 and TRBJ2-7; no clear D. CDR3 length: 14 residues. V was pared by 0 bases and J by 2 bases, with 8 bases between. From germline, CDR1 is MNHEY and CDR2 SMNVEV (reference sequence). CDR3 sequence: CASSLSSDTYEQYF. The CDR3 DNA sequence: TGTGCCAGCAGTTTATCGTCAGATACCTACGAGCAGTACTTC.

The chain recombines TRBV6-1 with TRBJ2-7; weak D call: TRBD1 (6 bases). Germline V gene sequence: CDR1 MNHNS, CDR2 SASEGT. V dropped 2 bases and J dropped 2 bases, with 7 bases sitting between them. The CDR3 totals 13 residues. The CDR3 nucleotides are TGTGCCAGCAGTGAACAGGGGCCCTACGAGCAGTACTTC. Encoded protein: CASSEQGPYEQYF.

V gene TRBV7-9 combines with J gene TRBJ2-2; weak D call: TRBD1 (6 bases). Trimming took 5 bases from V and 3 from J, leaving 13 bases between them. This CDR3 is 15 amino acids long. In germline, CDR1 is SEHNR, CDR2 FQNEAQ (reference sequence). CDR3 nucleotides: TGTGCCAGCAGCAACACCGGGACACACACCGGGGAGCTGTTTTTT. It encodes CASSNTGTHTGELFF.

This chain connects TRBV25-1 to TRBJ2-3; TRBD2 aligns across 11 bases. Germline values: CDR1 MGHDK, CDR2 SYGVNS. The length of the CDR3 is 18 residues. The V and J ends lost 4 bases and 2 bases, in that order; junction bases with no gene match: 11. The CDR3 DNA sequence: TGTGCCAGCAGTGGGGGGCGTCCTAGCGGGGGGTCCACAGATACGCAGTATTTT. As protein: CASSGGRPSGGSTDTQYF.

J is TRBJ2-3 and V is TRBV1; the D call TRBD2 from the table was never checked on the DNA. TRBV1 is tagged as a pseudogene. This CDR3 contains 16 residues. CDR3 residues: CTSSQVTSGVADTQYF. For the CDR3, the DNA is TGCACCAGCAGCCAGGTGACTAGCGGGGTTGCAGATACGCAGTATTTT.

J is TRBJ2-5 and V is TRBV7-3; the match to TRBD2 covers 7 bases. The germline V gene encodes CDR1 SGHTA and CDR2 FQGTGA. The J segment lost 2 bases and the V segment lost 2 bases, leaving 5 bases of the junction unmatched. The CDR3 runs to 15 residues. The CDR3 sequence is CASSLYRGGQETQYF. The CDR3 bases are TGTGCCAGCAGCTTATATCGGGGAGGGCAAGAGACCCAGTACTTC.

The chain combines TRBV6-1 with TRBJ1-5; no firm D call. With 4 bases removed from V and 0 bases from J, the gap between germline ends came to 10 bases. This CDR3 contains 15 residues. Germline CDR1 reads MNHNS; CDR2 reads SASEGT. The DNA for the CDR3 is TGTGCCAGCAGTGTAACAGTCTATAGCAATCAGCCCCAGCATTTT. Protein sequence: CASSVTVYSNQPQHF.

The V call is TRBV6-6, the J call TRBJ1-2, with a weak D call TRBD1 (5 bases). The CDR3 runs to 13 residues. Trimming removed 7 bases at V and 2 bases at J, with 11 bases between. Per the germline V gene, CDR1 is MNHNY and CDR2 is SVGAGI (reference sequence). CDR3: CASTPTGNYGYTF. In nucleotides, the CDR3 is TGTGCCAGCACCCCCACAGGAAACTATGGCTACACCTTC.

V gene TRBV13 combines with J gene TRBJ2-7, with D maybe TRBD2 (6 bases). This CDR3 has 16 amino acids. Germline V CDR1 and CDR2: PRHDT, FYEKMQ (reference sequence). The V gene lost 5 bases and the J gene lost 6 bases, with 23 bases spanning the gap. CDR3 nucleotide sequence: TGTGCCAGCAGCCCCAACGGGGCTAGCGTGGGTGGCGAGCAGTACTTC. Translating gives CASSPNGASVGGEQYF. Drawing the rest from reference TRBV13 and TRBJ2-7, the complete variable domain is AAGVIQSPRHLIKEKRETATLKCYPIPRHDTVYWYQQGPGQDPQFLISFYEKMQSDKGSIPDRFSAQQFSDYHSELNMSSLELGDSALYFCASSPNGASVGGEQYFGPGTRLTVT.

The rearrangement joins TRBV6-1 to TRBJ2-7, with a possible D match to TRBD1 (6 bases). The germline V gene encodes CDR1 MNHNS and CDR2 SASEGT. The CDR3 contains 14 residues. V dropped 7 bases and J dropped 1 base, with 14 bases sitting between them. The CDR3 DNA reads TGTGCCAGCAACTATGACAGGAGATCCTACGAGCAGTACTTC. Protein: CASNYDRRSYEQYF.

The genes are TRBV18 and TRBJ1-1; tentatively, D is TRBD1 (5 bases). V dropped 4 bases and J dropped 1 base, with 13 bases sitting between them. Per germline, CDR1 KGHSH and CDR2 LQKENI. The CDR3 totals 15 residues. This CDR3 is CASSLYRDWNTEAFF. The DNA for the CDR3 is TGTGCCAGCTCACTATACCGGGACTGGAACACTGAAGCTTTCTTT.

The J gene is TRBJ2-5, the V gene TRBV11-3; 7 bases fit TRBD2. After removal of 5 bases from V and 0 bases from J, the junction contained 15 bases not matched to a gene. The CDR3 is 18 residues long. Germline CDR1 SGHNT, CDR2 YENEEA. The CDR3, as DNA: TGTGCCAGCAGCCCGCGGGCCTTAACTAGCGAATACCAAGAGACCCAGTACTTC. Its protein is CASSPRALTSEYQETQYF.

The rearrangement links TRBV5-4 to TRBJ1-5; D not resolved. V lost 0 bases and J 6 bases, leaving 13 bases between the germline ends. This CDR3 has 15 amino acids. Germline CDR1 is SGHNT and CDR2 is YYREEE (reference sequence). The CDR3 reads CASSLGPDYFQPQHF. Written as DNA, the CDR3 is TGTGCCAGCAGCTTGGGCCCAGACTACTTTCAGCCCCAGCATTTT.

This clone has just a few counts. The genes are TRBV18 and TRBJ2-6; TRBD1 matches 7 bases. V shed 6 bases and J 4 bases; nucleotides not matched to a gene: 15. Germline CDR1 and CDR2: KGHSH and LQKENI. The CDR3 contains 18 residues. CDR3 residues: CASSPRFQQGTGANVLTF. CDR3 coding DNA: TGTGCCAGCTCGCCGCGCTTCCAACAGGGGACCGGGGCCAACGTCCTGACTTTC.

On this clone itself: The sample contains more than one DNA sequence encoding this CDR3. The rearrangement uses TRBV27 and TRBJ1-5; no definite D call. This CDR3 is built from 13 residues. V was pared by 3 bases and J by 2 bases, with 5 bases between. Germline values: CDR1 MNHEY, CDR2 SMNVEV (reference sequence). The CDR3 sequence is CASSFSGNQPQHF. The DNA of the CDR3 is TGTGCCAGCAGTTTTAGTGGCAATCAGCCCCAGCATTTT.

The chain carries TRBV18 and TRBJ1-3; D is ambiguous. This CDR3 has 16 amino acids. V lost 3 bases and J lost 3, with 15 bases in between. CDR1 is KGHSH, CDR2 LQKENI, per germline. DNA of the CDR3: TGTGCCAGCTCACCGAAGACTTCCTCTGGTGGAAACACCATATATTTT. Its protein is CASSPKTSSGGNTIYF. The full variable domain, in which reference TRBV18 and TRBJ1-3 provide the parts outside the CDR3, is NAGVMQNPRHLVRRRGQEARLRCSPMKGHSHVYWYRQLPEEGLKFMVYLQKENIIDESGMPKERFSAEFPKEGPSILRIQQVVRGDSAAYFCASSPKTSSGGNTIYFGEGSWLTVV.

This chain uses TRBV29-1 with TRBJ2-7, with 7 positions matching TRBD2. J was trimmed by 0 bases and V by 4 bases; bases with no gene match: 6. The CDR3 sequence is 14 residues long. The germline gives CDR1 SQVTM, CDR2 ANQGSEA. CDR3 sequence reads: CSVGRRGISYEQYF. For the CDR3, the DNA is TGCAGCGTTGGGCGGCGGGGGATCTCCTACGAGCAGTACTTC.

The V and J genes are TRBV7-2 and TRBJ2-5; the D gene is possibly TRBD2 (5 bases). Trimming pared 5 bases from V and 1 base from J, leaving 11 bases between. Germline values: CDR1 SGHTA, CDR2 FQGNSA. The CDR3 totals 14 residues. CDR3 in DNA: TGTGCCAGCAGCGCCCCGGGAACCCAAGAGACCCAGTACTTC. Its translation: CASSAPGTQETQYF. Looking up the rest from reference TRBV7-2 and TRBJ2-5 gives the full variable domain: GAGVSQSPSNKVTEKGKDVELRCDPISGHTALYWYRQSLGQGLEFLIYFQGNSAPDKSGLPSDRFSAERTGGSVSTLTIQRTQQEDSAVYLCASSAPGTQETQYFGPGTRLLVL.